The 10 T cell receptor beta chains reported below all come from one sample, sequenced in a study of blood T cell repertoires in COVID-19. Profiling relied on immunoSEQ multiplex PCR, and the TCRdb table lists in-frame clones only, not all of them. The sample consists of about 48,000 clones, around 82% of them appearing once. Material for sequencing was peripheral blood. These receptors all come from a human donor in a cohort sampled during active COVID-19.

This clone is labeled as medium-sized. This chain connects TRBV4-1 to TRBJ1-1; the D is unclear. CDR3 length: 14 residues. Germline-derived CDR1 and CDR2 are MGHRA and YSYEKL. The V gene lost 4 bases and the J gene lost 10 bases, with 19 bases spanning the gap. The CDR3 loop reads CASSLYSPRRRAFF. CDR3 DNA sequence: TGCGCCAGCAGCCTTTACAGCCCCCGTCGCCGAGCTTTCTTT.

This clone was observed at least ten times. The CDR3 DNA reads as TGTGCCTGGAGTAAGGGGACAGCTAATCAGCCCCAGCATTTT. Translated, it gives CAWSKGTANQPQHF. The chain joins TRBV30 to TRBJ1-5; 7 nucleotides align to TRBD1. J gave up 4 bases and V 2 bases, and 5 bases lay outside the gene matches. Germline V lookup: CDR1 GTSNPN, CDR2 SVGIG (reference sequence). The CDR3 is made up of 14 amino acids.

In DNA form, the CDR3 reads TGTGCCAGCAGCCTCCCACAGGAATCAGCCCTCCACTTT. It codes for CASSLPQESALHF. This rearrangement joins TRBV7-8 to TRBJ1-6; possible D gene TRBD1, 5 bases. Per the germline V gene, CDR1 is SGHVS and CDR2 is FQNEAQ. V dropped 5 bases and J dropped 14 bases, with 16 bases sitting between them. CDR3 length: 13 amino acids.

The genes are TRBV18 and TRBJ2-5, with no clear D. This CDR3 contains 16 residues. V was shortened by 4 bases and J by 5 bases, with 20 bases between the two germline ends. CDR1 and CDR2 from the germline V gene are KGHSH and LQKENI. CDR3 DNA sequence: TGTGCCAGCTCACTCGAATCGGCGGTAGGTCGGGAGACCCAGTACTTC. Its protein product is CASSLESAVGRETQYF.

This clone came up many times. V is TRBV10-2 and J is TRBJ2-2; the match to TRBD1 covers 8 bases. Trimming at V came to 1 base and at J to 2 bases, leaving 3 bases not matched to a gene. Germline V gives CDR1 WSHSY, CDR2 SAAADI. The CDR3 is 16 residues long. The CDR3 reads CASSELTGANTGELFF. Here the CDR3 DNA reads TGCGCCAGCAGTGAGTTGACAGGGGCTAACACCGGGGAGCTGTTTTTT.

This clone was recorded only once. The CDR3 here is CASSLSGSGANVLTF. The CDR3 DNA sequence: TGCGCCAGCAGCTTATCCGGCTCTGGGGCCAACGTCCTGACTTTC. The chain couples TRBV5-1 to TRBJ2-6; D gene unclear. This CDR3 has 15 amino acids. Trimming left V 2 bases short and J 0 bases short, with 6 bases between. The germline V gene encodes CDR1 SGHRS and CDR2 YFSETQ.

The chain joins TRBV5-5 to TRBJ1-1; possibly TRBD1 for D (6 bases). Germline V gene lookup returns CDR1 SGHKS and CDR2 YYEKEE (reference sequence). V was pared by 3 bases and J by 0 bases, with 15 bases between. The CDR3 extends over 16 amino acids. Here the CDR3 DNA reads TGTGCCAGCAGCTCCCGGGGGGCCACGATGAACACTGAAGCTTTCTTT. Protein product: CASSSRGATMNTEAFF. Complete variable domain (other parts from reference TRBV5-5 and TRBJ1-1): DAGVTQSPTHLIKTRGQQVTLRCSPISGHKSVSWYQQVLGQGPQFIFQYYEKEERGRGNFPDRFSARQFPNYSSELNVNALLLGDSALYLCASSSRGATMNTEAFFGQGTRLTVV.

The chain combines TRBV5-4 with TRBJ1-1, with D perhaps TRBD1 (6 bases). The CDR3 loop spans 16 amino acids. Germline CDR1 and CDR2: SGHNT and YYREEE (reference sequence). V lost 0 bases and J 0 bases, leaving 12 bases between the germline ends. Here the CDR3 DNA reads TGTGCCAGCAGCTTGGTGAGGGGGACGGTGAACACTGAAGCTTTCTTT. This codes for CASSLVRGTVNTEAFF.

CDR3 sequence: CSASSAGETQYF. CDR3 sequence (DNA): TGCAGTGCTAGTAGTGCGGGGGAGACCCAGTACTTC. V is TRBV20-1 and J is TRBJ2-5, with D tentatively TRBD2 (6 bases). Looked up from germline, CDR1 is DFQATT and CDR2 is SNEGSKA (reference sequence). This CDR3 has 12 residues. V lost 3 bases and J lost 5, with 10 bases in between.

The J gene is TRBJ2-7, the V gene TRBV6-6; 10 nucleotides align to TRBD1. CDR3 size: 14 residues. The germline CDR1 and CDR2 sequences are MNHNY and SVGAGI (reference sequence). With 6 bases clipped from V and 5 bases from J, the junction kept 7 bases outside the gene matches. CDR3 protein: CASSRGTGVHEQYF. The DNA for the CDR3 is TGTGCCAGCAGCCGGGGGACAGGGGTCCACGAGCAGTACTTC.